The 3 T cell receptor beta chains presented below share a single source sample, sequenced in a study of blood T cells in healthy people across ages. Primed by a sample-barcoded 5' primer and a J-beta primer mix, a second PCR proceeded for about 6 to 12 cycles. TCRdb re-called the 5' RACE reads through MiXCR, storing one row per CDR3 protein. The sample yields about 680,000 distinct CDR3 sequences, around 49% seen once. The specimen sequenced was blood. Every receptor here comes from a woman between 55 and 75 years old in good health.

This clonotype was counted only a few times. The V and J genes are TRBV5-1 and TRBJ2-7; 8 nucleotides align to TRBD1. With 6 bases clipped from V and 0 bases from J, the junction kept 5 bases outside the gene matches. CDR3 size: 14 residues. CDR1 and CDR2 (germline): SGHRS, YFSETQ. The CDR3 here is CASKTGASSYEQYF. The CDR3 DNA is TGCGCCAGCAAGACAGGGGCGAGCTCCTACGAGCAGTACTTC.

V gene TRBV9 combines with J gene TRBJ2-2; D is unresolved. The ends were cut back, 2 bases at V and 2 bases at J, with 7 bases in the middle. This CDR3 is 14 amino acids long. Looked up from germline, CDR1 is SGDLS and CDR2 is YYNGEE. CDR3 protein: CASSVADNTGELFF. CDR3 DNA: TGTGCCAGCAGCGTGGCAGATAACACCGGGGAGCTGTTTTTT.

The chain is built from TRBV24-1 and TRBJ2-1; 9 positions match TRBD2. Germline lookup yields CDR1 KGHDR and CDR2 SFDVKD. This CDR3 has 16 residues. With 3 bases clipped from V and 0 bases from J, the junction kept 2 bases outside the gene matches. DNA of the CDR3: TGTGCCACCAGTGATCCGACTAGCGGCTCCTACAATGAGCAGTTCTTC. It encodes CATSDPTSGSYNEQFF.